Described below is a single T cell receptor beta chain sequence and its context. It lacks a known antigen. Base qualities are missing; no much larger clone stands one base away. Distinct nucleotide sequences in the sample also encode this CDR3. The cohort comprised around 690 healthy bone marrow donors. All cohort members were sampled while nominally healthy, although unrecorded immune exposures were likely present. The donor tested CMV seronegative and was one of the 352 seronegative cohort members. A peripheral blood sample was provided by each donor, and peripheral blood mononuclear cells were used for TCR beta sequencing. Genomic DNA extraction from the blood cell samples was performed with the Qiagen DNeasy Blood Extraction Kit. From the cysteine through the phenylalanine, the CDR3 covers 15 amino acids. Just CDR3 DNA is preserved here, 45 bases in frame from base 1. Clipping removes 5 bases from V and 5 bases from J, with 3 as the unmatched junction base count. CDR1 MNHEY and CDR2 SMNVEV were looked up in the germline V gene (reference sequence).

Preparation of the library involved the immunoSEQ multiplex PCR assay. For the multiplex PCR, a mixture combining 60 forward primers for TCR Vbeta segments and 13 reverse primers for TCR Jbeta segments was used. Amplification of the CDR3 region of rearranged TCR beta genes was performed with a multiplex PCR assay on genomic DNA. The amplified TCR beta libraries were sequenced on the Illumina HiSeq System as 87-base-pair reads. In the original analysis: Across the 500 to 750 repertoires, a later analysis counted tens of millions of unique TCR beta chains, 9.5 million to 13 million of which were shared by at least two donors. A nearest-neighbor algorithm error-corrected the raw reads and collapsed the reads into unique sequences, merging closely related sequences to remove PCR and sequencing errors. V, D and J gene segments were assigned by aligning CDR3 sequences to IMGT reference sequences. For a sequence to be retained, a match of at least six nucleotides to both a V gene segment and a J gene segment was required. A rearrangement counted as productive if the CDR3 had no stop codons and remained in frame with V and J, and every other rearrangement counted as non-productive. CDR3 was defined according to IMGT convention as the region running from the second conserved V-encoded cysteine to the conserved J-encoded phenylalanine. The earlier analysis of 587 of the donors excluded sequences that lacked an unambiguous match to a single V gene segment. In an earlier analysis of approximately 590 of the donors, V segments were called functional above 56.7% productive rearrangements and were called segregating when the between-donor standard deviation exceeded 5%. A statistical classification framework was built for diagnosing cytomegalovirus status from the catalog of TCR beta chain sequences. A later analysis assigned V and J genes by comparing TCR nucleotide sequences with IMGT/GENE-DB human TR gene sequences. A later analysis assigned CDR3 sequences and most-parsimonious VDJ recombination scenarios with the TCRdist pipeline. In a later analysis, each TCR beta chain was defined by its CDR3 amino acid sequence together with its V-gene family, and reads without a unique V-gene family were excluded. A later analysis removed 600 or so highly shared, low-generation-probability nucleotide sequences to deal with suspected cross-contamination and a sequencing artifact. In a later analysis, a clonal expansion index for each public chain was calculated from normalized within-repertoire ranks of inferred template counts. In a later analysis, generation probabilities were computed using a VDJ recombination model fitted to out-of-frame rearrangements, and the results were checked against IGoR. In a later analysis, hypergeometric tests were used to score TCR-TCR, TCR-HLA and TCR-CMV co-occurrence, with a repertoire-size bias correction applied to TCR pairs. A later analysis estimated false discovery rates by permuting HLA or CMV assignments 20 times. In a later analysis, co-occurring TCRs were grouped using DBSCAN, and TCRdist sequence similarity was added for clustering within HLA-allele-positive subsets. Repertoires with fewer than 30,000 or more than 120,000 public chains, plus five repertoires with anomalous nucleotide sharing, were excluded from co-occurrence clustering. TCRdb re-hosts the immuneACCESS table, in-frame sequences only. Its copies lack some clones; in the studies checked, an unresolved V gene accounts for under half of them, and the cause for the rest is not known. Clone size and V and J calls were adopted from that table, with D and trimming inferred from the DNA. The sample table lists 130,000 or so clones, 88% of them with a count of one. The top ten constitute roughly 0.5% of the sample.

These data originate in a study of cytomegalovirus exposure and HLA in healthy donors (dated by TCRdb to about 2017). Broadly, across the study: An earlier analysis of about 530 of the donors reported approximately 280 Gb of sequence data and roughly 120 million unique TCR beta sequences obtained from about 180 million T cells. On average, 235,054 unique TCR beta nucleotide sequences were sequenced per donor among more than 350 genotyped donors of the cohort, with around 19% of those sequences being non-productive. Five DR-DQ haplotypes were treated as single units for association and clustering because of strong linkage in the cohort. Besides the first cohort of roughly 700 subjects, a separate validation cohort made up of 120 different subjects was used. HLA typing included class I and class II loci at four-digit resolution. The study combined high-throughput TCR immunosequencing, statistical association of individual TCRs with disease status, and machine learning to predict cytomegalovirus infection status. The later analysis used no new phenotypic data to find candidate immune exposures, relying instead on TCR beta sequences and their occurrence across donors. To study patterns of TCR occurrence, a later analysis re-analyzed previously published TCR beta repertoires from around 670 donors and added high-resolution HLA genotyping. Among the roughly 400 genotyped donors, around 81% belonged to the genetic ancestry cluster associated with self-reported Caucasian donors. All discovery cohort repertoires had been generated using a single sequencing platform. Using immunosequencing, the study profiled T cell repertoires from fewer than 850 subjects and related those repertoires to cytomegalovirus serostatus. In an earlier analysis of roughly 600 of the donors, high-throughput TCR beta sequencing was used to judge whether each TCR beta V gene segment behaved as functional or pseudogenic. The study aimed to test whether cataloging public T cell receptors could reveal signatures of past pathogen exposure. Donor age, sex, ethnicity and CMV serostatus were compiled alongside the repertoire data. A later genetic analysis used genome-wide SNP genotypes for about 60% of the roughly 700 donors, treating that subset as a discovery cohort. The number of donors typed differed by locus, with about 629-640 for A, B, C, DRB1 and DQB1, about 500 for DQA1, about 610 for DPA1, and some 470 for DPB1. An early release covering just under 650 HLA-typed donors comprised roughly 300 gigabases of sequencing data and around 80 million unique TCR sequences. General conclusions and limits of the study: V-gene and J-gene trimming of TCR beta chains was associated with a missense DCLRE1C variant in a later genetic analysis, and the association was replicated in an independent cohort. Sequencing depth was assumed to be roughly uniform across donors in the presence/absence analyses, though that assumption may not hold. The classifier was reported to diagnose cytomegalovirus status with high specificity and sensitivity in both the original and validation cohorts. A later analysis found that HLA-associated TCR beta chains were more clonally expanded and had lower generation probabilities than equally common non-associated chains. In a later analysis, several top co-occurrence clusters were reported to appear linked to parvovirus B19, influenza, CMV and Epstein-Barr virus. Only TCR beta chains were sequenced in this cohort, and the absence of alpha or paired-chain data limited detectable features. In a later analysis, TCR association rates were found to vary across HLA loci, with the most associated TCRs seen for DRB1 alleles and the fewest for HLA-C alleles. Specific HLA alleles were associated with 15,000 to 20,000 TCR beta sequences at a false discovery rate of 0.05 in a later analysis. Assigning TCR associations to individual alleles was difficult when HLA alleles, especially DR and DQ, strongly co-occurred. A later analysis found that most CMV-associated TCR beta chains appeared HLA-restricted, with HLA associations seemingly driven largely by CMV exposure. Linkage disequilibrium might explain the correlated functional status among segregating V segments, but an unknown experimental factor could not be excluded. Because HLA typing was missing for some donors at each locus, association tests included only the typed subset. A further reported finding was that TCR beta sequences accurately predicted the HLA-A and HLA-B alleles for most subjects in the first cohort. An earlier analysis of around 600 of the donors showed that most TCR beta V segments appeared in productive rearrangements either about 87% or about 30% of the time, which broadly matched IMGT annotations. Some IMGT-functional V segments, including TRBV6-2 and TRBV6-3, could not be distinguished by the 87-base-pair reads and were therefore excluded. A later genetic analysis reported fewer N-insertions in productive TCRs among donors in an Asian-associated ancestry cluster than the roughly 670-donor mean. The sequencing pipeline was judged likely to have produced a cluster of highly shared sequence variants as a technical artifact. In vitro tests confirmed that three of the cytomegalovirus-associated TCR beta chains recognize cytomegalovirus antigens. CMV serostatus was the only immune exposure information available for the cohort. The study listed approximately 160 TCR beta chains as associated with cytomegalovirus. Roughly 15 rarely observed V segments, including chromosome 9 orphons, were excluded from the earlier analysis of a few hundred of the donors because counts were too low. Most TCR sequences were observed very rarely across donors, whereas some public TCRs were present in many individuals. According to the authors, the approach could potentially be generalized to other disease states and immunological phenotypes.

Specimen: PBMCs. The receptor was isolated from a woman in her forties in good health and CMV-seronegative. Recombination linked TRBV27 to TRBJ2-1, with 13 middle bases fitting TRBD2. CDR3 loop: CASSPGTSGNNEQFF. DNA sequence: TGTGCCAGCAGTCCCGGGACTAGCGGGAACAATGAGCAGTTCTTC.